This TCR beta chain was sequenced for a study of identical twins. Template switching added a universal primer site, and cDNA bore unique molecular identifiers. Via MiXCR, TCRdb re-called the 5' RACE reads, giving one row per CDR3 protein. This table holds some 300,000 distinct CDR3 sequences, more than 9% found once. The sample holds a few counts of this clonotype. The antigen remains unidentified. Notes on the study in general: Cord blood beta clonotypes present at high abundance carried fewer insertions; no such pattern appeared in memory repertoires. The models gave estimates that fell short of the out-of-frame TCR alpha sharing seen in monozygotic twins. The study found excess low generation probability among twin-shared out-of-frame alpha sequences.

The V gene end was trimmed by 3 bases and the J gene end by 0 bases; junction bases not matched to a gene: 6. Germline CDR1 ENHRY, CDR2 SYGVKD. CDR3 size: 16 residues. These data are also associated with another study on yellow fever vaccine responses in identical twins.

This rearrangement joins TRBV10-3 to TRBJ2-7; 9 positions agree with TRBD2. The clonotype was recovered from a woman between 18 and 29 years old in good health. Sequenced: CD8+ T cells sorted from blood. CDR3 bases: TGTGCCATCAGTGAAGGCGCGGGAGGGTACTCCTACGAGCAGTACTTC. Amino acid sequence: CAISEGAGGYSYEQYF.